One sample yielded the 6 T cell receptor beta chains listed below, sequenced in a study of shared clonotypes between healthy human individuals. Naive CD8 cells, CD45RO-negative and positively selected for CCR7, excluded terminally differentiated effector memory CD45RA+ cells. Sequenced by immunoSEQ multiplex PCR; TCRdb stores in-frame clones only, minus some. The repertoire holds roughly 850,000 clones, with approximately 96% as singletons. The sequenced material came from naive CD8+ T cells sorted from blood. Every receptor here comes from a man in his thirties or forties in good health.

In DNA, the CDR3 is TGTGCCAGCAGGATGGGTGGCGGGAACTACGAGCAGTACTTC. Its translation is CASRMGGGNYEQYF. This chain connects TRBV6-5 to TRBJ2-7; weak D call: TRBD2 (6 bases). The V gene's germline CDR1 is MNHEY and CDR2 SVGAGI. Between the trimmed V and J ends, which lost 6 bases and 3 bases, there was a span of 15 bases. The CDR3 contains 14 residues.

The genes are TRBV12-2 and TRBJ2-3; TRBD2, as called in the table, went unchecked against the DNA. TRBV12-2 has pseudogene status. The CDR3 totals 16 residues. Here the CDR3 reads CASRQEKKTRTDTQYF. The CDR3 DNA is TGTGCAAGTCGCCAAGAGAAAAAAACTAGAACAGATACGCAGTATTTT.

The gene calls are TRBV2 and TRBJ1-2, with D maybe TRBD1 (5 bases). Trimming took off 4 bases at V and 6 bases at J, with 12 bases between the two ends. The CDR3 has 13 amino acids. Germline CDR1 SNHLY, CDR2 FYNNEI. CDR3 region: CASSVLGRDGYTF. The CDR3, as DNA: TGTGCCAGCAGTGTTCTCGGCAGGGATGGCTACACCTTC.

This clone has just one count. This chain connects TRBV10-3 to TRBJ2-2; D is perhaps TRBD2 (6 bases). This CDR3 comprises 16 residues. V lost 5 bases and J lost 6, with 19 bases in between. Germline lookup yields CDR1 ENHRY and CDR2 SYGVKD. Here the CDR3 reads CAISFSGQTGSGELFF. CDR3 DNA sequence: TGTGCCATCAGTTTTAGCGGACAAACGGGCTCCGGGGAGCTGTTTTTT.

V gene TRBV18 combines with J gene TRBJ1-1, with D possibly being TRBD1 (5 bases). Between the trimmed V and J ends, which lost 3 bases and 7 bases, there was a span of 18 bases. The length of the CDR3 is 15 residues. Germline V gene lookup returns CDR1 KGHSH and CDR2 LQKENI. Here the CDR3 DNA reads TGTGCCAGCTCACCCGAGGGGACGGGGGTCGTTGAAGCTTTCTTT. It encodes CASSPEGTGVVEAFF.

This sequence joins TRBV25-1 and TRBJ1-1; D is unresolved. This CDR3 spans 12 amino acids. The germline V gene has CDR1 MGHDK and CDR2 SYGVNS. The V and J ends lost 3 bases and 2 bases respectively, with 4 bases between them. CDR3 sequence reads: CASSDPNTEAFF. The CDR3 DNA sequence: TGTGCCAGCAGTGACCCAAACACTGAAGCTTTCTTT.